Presented here are 20 T cell receptor beta chains from one specimen sequenced in a study of cytomegalovirus exposure and HLA in healthy donors. This PCR relied on a set of 60 Vbeta primers and 13 Jbeta primers. Assay: immunoSEQ multiplex PCR; the TCRdb copy retains only in-frame clones and omits some. The repertoire consists of about 33,000 clones, with 45% to 55% occurring once and the leading ten covering 6.2%. Sample: PBMCs. These receptor sequences come from a middle-aged woman in good health and CMV-seropositive.

This chain links TRBV7-2 with TRBJ1-1; 7 bases fit TRBD1. Germline assignment: CDR1 SGHTA and CDR2 FQGNSA. The CDR3 has 14 residues. The trim removed 3 bases at V and 1 base at J, leaving 2 bases unmatched. CDR3 nucleotide sequence: TGTGCCAGCAGCTTCAGACAGGGGAACACTGAAGCTTTCTTT. It codes for CASSFRQGNTEAFF.

This clone was seen more than once but under ten times. The chain couples TRBV2 to TRBJ1-2; 7 nucleotides match TRBD1. The germline V gene encodes CDR1 SNHLY and CDR2 FYNNEI. V lost 5 bases to trimming and J lost 4 bases; unmatched junction nucleotides: 10. The CDR3 extends over 15 amino acids. DNA for the CDR3: TGTGCCAGCAGTCCACTCCGGGACAGTTCCTATGGCTACACCTTC. Residues: CASSPLRDSSYGYTF.

A note on this clone: The junction shows a germline mismatch at one end, possibly a read error. This specimen includes other DNA sequences encoding the same CDR3. The rearrangement joins TRBV15 to TRBJ2-5, with D perhaps TRBD1 (5 bases). Germline CDR1 reads LNHNV; CDR2 reads YYDKDF (reference sequence). This CDR3 comprises 12 residues. The CDR3 nucleotides read TGCGCCACCAGCCCAGGGTGGGAGACCCAGTACTTC. It encodes CATSPGWETQYF.

This clone occurred a few times. This chain joins TRBV7-8 and TRBJ2-2; possibly TRBD1 for D (6 bases). Germline loops: CDR1 SGHVS, CDR2 FQNEAQ. This CDR3 has 16 amino acids. The ends were cut back, 4 bases at V and 5 bases at J, with 17 bases in the middle. The CDR3, as DNA: TGTGCCAGCAGCTCGGTACAGGGAAGAGGAACCGGGGAGCTGTTTTTT. It yields the protein CASSSVQGRGTGELFF.

This clone has only one observation. The chain employs TRBV11-2 and TRBJ2-2; D remains ambiguous. CDR1 is SGHAT and CDR2 is FQNNGV in the germline V gene. V dropped 1 base and J dropped 2 bases, with 11 bases sitting between them. This CDR3 is 16 amino acids long. CDR3 bases: TGTGCCAGCAGCTTAGTTCGGCTACTAAACACCGGGGAGCTGTTTTTT. Its translation is CASSLVRLLNTGELFF.

V is TRBV7-9 and J is TRBJ2-3, with D uncertain. V was clipped by 1 base and J by 3 bases, with 8 bases between them. CDR1 is SEHNR and CDR2 is FQNEAQ in the germline V gene (reference sequence). CDR3 length: 14 residues. The CDR3 here is CASSLELSTDTQYF. The CDR3 DNA follows: TGTGCCAGCAGCTTAGAGCTGTCTACAGATACGCAGTATTTT.

This clone was seen a few times. The chain uses TRBV6-1 and TRBJ2-2, with 11 nucleotides matching TRBD2. V lost 6 bases and J lost 4; bases outside the gene matches: 4. CDR3 length: 15 amino acids. Germline V gene lookup returns CDR1 MNHNS and CDR2 SASEGT. CDR3 region: CASRIAGGSTGELFF. CDR3 nucleotide sequence: TGTGCCAGCAGAATAGCGGGGGGGAGCACCGGGGAGCTGTTTTTT.

This clone showed up just a few times. The chain is built from TRBV18 and TRBJ2-7; D call uncertain. Trimming left V 3 bases short and J 0 bases short, with 6 bases between. CDR3 length: 13 residues. CDR1 and CDR2 from the germline V gene are KGHSH and LQKENI. CDR3 loop: CASSPRSSYEQYF. CDR3 nucleotides: TGTGCCAGCTCACCTAGGAGCTCCTACGAGCAGTACTTC.

The chain is built from TRBV11-2 and TRBJ2-2, with a tentative D call TRBD1 (5 bases). The V gene's germline CDR1 is SGHAT and CDR2 FQNNGV. Trimming shortened V by 1 base and J by 5 bases, and 8 bases separated the two germline ends. This CDR3 spans 14 amino acids. The DNA of the CDR3 is TGTGCCAGCAGCTTAGGAGACAGAACCGGGGAGCTGTTTTTT. It translates to CASSLGDRTGELFF. Using reference TRBV11-2 and TRBJ2-2 for the parts outside the CDR3, the full variable domain is EAGVAQSPRYKIIEKRQSVAFWCNPISGHATLYWYQQILGQGPKLLIQFQNNGVVDDSQLPKDRFSAERLKGVDSTLKIQPAKLEDSAVYLCASSLGDRTGELFFGEGSRLTVL.

This chain uses TRBV6-6 with TRBJ1-5, with unresolved D. V dropped 4 bases and J dropped 6 bases, with 13 bases sitting between them. The CDR3 has 14 amino acids. Germline V CDR1 and CDR2: MNHNY, SVGAGI (reference sequence). For the CDR3, the DNA is TGTGCCAGCAGTTTGTATCTCGTCGGTCAGCCCCAGCATTTT. This translates into CASSLYLVGQPQHF.

The rearrangement links TRBV6-4 to TRBJ2-1; D may be TRBD1 (5 bases). This CDR3 contains 15 residues. Per germline, CDR1 MRHNA and CDR2 SNTAGT. Trimming stripped 0 bases from V and 4 bases from J, with 10 bases between. The CDR3 DNA reads as TGTGCCAGCAGTGACTCCGAGACAGAGTACAATGAGCAGTTCTTC. Protein product: CASSDSETEYNEQFF.

The chain combines TRBV28 with TRBJ2-7, with D unclear. Germline CDR1 MDHEN, CDR2 SYDVKM. This CDR3 has 14 amino acids. V shed 4 bases and J shed 3 bases, with 13 bases lying between them. DNA of the CDR3: TGTGCCAGCAGTTCTCCGGTCACCCTCTACGAGCAGTACTTC. Its translation is CASSSPVTLYEQYF.

This clone was recorded only once. This chain uses TRBV27 with TRBJ1-2, with D possibly TRBD1 on 6 matching bases. Germline V gene sequence: CDR1 MNHEY, CDR2 SMNVEV (reference sequence). V lost 0 bases and J lost 5, with 13 bases in between. This CDR3 region has 15 residues. CDR3 protein: CASSLSWTALYGYTF. The CDR3 bases are TGTGCCAGCAGTTTATCGTGGACAGCACTATATGGCTACACCTTC.

This clone was recorded a few times. This chain connects TRBV2 to TRBJ1-6; 7 bases map to TRBD1. The CDR3 loop spans 14 amino acids. V shed 10 bases and J 2 bases; nucleotides not matched to a gene: 5. Germline V gene data show CDR1 as SNHLY and CDR2 as FYNNEI. The chain's CDR3 is CATCQGAYNSPLHF. The CDR3 nucleotides are TGTGCCACTTGCCAGGGGGCCTATAATTCACCCCTCCACTTT. Looking up the rest from reference TRBV2 and TRBJ1-6 gives the full variable domain: EPEVTQTPSHQVTQMGQEVILRCVPISNHLYFYWYRQILGQKVEFLVSFYNNEISEKSEIFDDQFSVERPDGSNFTLKIRSTKLEDSAMYFCATCQGAYNSPLHFGNGTRLTVT.

The chain uses TRBV7-9 and TRBJ2-5; 7 nucleotides line up with TRBD2. With 6 bases clipped from V and 5 bases from J, the junction kept 6 bases outside the gene matches. Germline assignment: CDR1 SEHNR and CDR2 FQNEAQ (reference sequence). The CDR3 runs to 13 residues. In nucleotides, the CDR3 is TGTGCCAGCAGGGGGGGGGATGGGGAGACCCAGTACTTC. It codes for CASRGGDGETQYF.

The chain has TRBV4-1 and TRBJ1-3; D gene uncertain. Trimming left V 1 base short and J 0 bases short, with 7 bases between. The CDR3 spans 15 residues. Per germline, CDR1 MGHRA and CDR2 YSYEKL. CDR3 loop: CASSQVVSSGNTIYF. CDR3 DNA: TGCGCCAGCAGCCAAGTCGTTAGCTCTGGAAACACCATATATTTT.

This sequence joins TRBV6-4 and TRBJ2-3; 8 bases are a match to TRBD2. CDR1 is MRHNA and CDR2 is SNTAGT in the germline V gene. J was trimmed by 1 base and V by 6 bases; bases with no gene match: 3. The CDR3 spans 14 residues. In DNA, the CDR3 is TGTGCCAGCAGCCCAGCGGGGGGCACAGATACGCAGTATTTT. Encoded protein: CASSPAGGTDTQYF.

By frequency in the sample, this clone is medium-sized. This chain connects TRBV6-1 to TRBJ1-6; 8 positions match TRBD1. Per germline, CDR1 MNHNS and CDR2 SASEGT. The CDR3 contains 13 residues. After removal of 4 bases from V and 9 bases from J, the junction contained 2 bases not matched to a gene. The CDR3: CASSATGVSPLHF. For the CDR3, the DNA is TGTGCCAGCAGTGCGACAGGGGTTTCACCCCTCCACTTT.

This clone was counted a few times. The chain is built from TRBV2 and TRBJ2-7; 10 bases map to TRBD1. Trimming removed 9 bases from V and 3 bases from J; junction bases left unmatched: 5. This CDR3 is 13 amino acids long. Germline CDR1 is SNHLY and CDR2 is FYNNEI. The CDR3 coding sequence is TGTGCCAGTGACAGGGGGCCGGGCTACGAGCAGTACTTC. Protein: CASDRGPGYEQYF.

The chain is built from TRBV7-3 and TRBJ1-1; maybe TRBD1 (5 bases). CDR1 and CDR2 from the germline V gene are SGHTA and FQGTGA. This CDR3 contains 14 residues. V lost 3 bases and J lost 4, with 12 bases in between. The CDR3 here is CASSLTVDGTEAFF. CDR3 DNA sequence: TGTGCCAGCAGCTTGACAGTGGATGGCACTGAAGCTTTCTTT.